The rows below give T cell receptor beta chains drawn from one sample of a study of blood T cell repertoires in COVID-19. The assay was immunoSEQ multiplex PCR, and TCRdb's table has in-frame clones only and misses some. The repertoire holds roughly 500,000 clones, roughly nine tenths seen once, with roughly 1% in the top ten. Sequencing was carried out using peripheral blood. These receptors all come from a man aged 18 to 29 with COVID-19, enrolled during active disease. CDR3s include the opening cysteine and the closing phenylalanine or tryptophan. The order of the fields is CDR3 length, V gene, J gene, CDR3 protein.

15,TRBV11-3,TRBJ2-3,CASSQREGVTDTQYF
12,TRBV7-9,TRBJ2-7,CASSFDSREQYF
18,TRBV24-1,TRBJ2-1,CATSDSLSGRSSYNEQFF
13,TRBV11-3,TRBJ2-1,CASSGGAYNEQFF
14,TRBV11-3,TRBJ2-7,CASSATSFVVEQYF
15,TRBV5-1,TRBJ2-3,CASSLARIQGDTQYF
16,TRBV27,TRBJ2-2,CASSFQSVRDTGELFF
14,TRBV6-5,TRBJ2-1,CASTRAGDYNEQFF
16,TRBV7-6,TRBJ2-1,CASSSWGLAGHNEQFF
16,TRBV19,TRBJ2-2,CASSRKTGRVTGELFF